A single sample gave rise to the 28 T cell receptor beta chains below, sequenced in a study of cytomegalovirus exposure and HLA in healthy donors. Method: immunoSEQ multiplex PCR; TCRdb's copy keeps in-frame clones and lacks some. The table includes fewer than 130,000 clones, roughly 90% detected once. Material: PBMCs. The receptors come from a woman aged 25 to 39 in good health and CMV-seropositive.

This sequence joins TRBV4-1 and TRBJ2-3; D might be TRBD2 (5 bases). V lost 3 bases and J lost 1, with 20 bases in between. The germline V gene encodes CDR1 MGHRA and CDR2 YSYEKL. There are 18 residues in the CDR3. The CDR3 region has the DNA TGCGCCAGCAGCCAGCGACCCCCGGACTTCGAGGGCACAGATACGCAGTATTTT. Translation gives CASSQRPPDFEGTDTQYF.

This clone has just one count. The chain recombines TRBV2 with TRBJ1-5, with D perhaps TRBD1 (6 bases). CDR3 length equals 15 residues. Germline values: CDR1 SNHLY, CDR2 FYNNEI. Trimming removed 1 base from V and 7 bases from J, with 14 bases in between. CDR3 coding DNA: TGTGCCAGCAGTGAAGTTGGTGGGGGCGGGCAGCCCCAGCATTTT. Its translation: CASSEVGGGGQPQHF.

The J gene is TRBJ2-1, the V gene TRBV27; 14 bases match TRBD2. Per the germline V gene, CDR1 is MNHEY and CDR2 is SMNVEV (reference sequence). V lost 3 bases and J lost 4; bases outside the gene matches: 5. CDR3 length equals 17 residues. The CDR3 bases are TGTGCCAGCAGTTTGGGACTAGCGGGAGAGTTATACAATGAGCAGTTCTTC. This gives the protein CASSLGLAGELYNEQFF.

This clone has a handful of counts. This chain links TRBV7-9 with TRBJ2-1, with a weak D call TRBD2 (6 bases). CDR3 length: 13 residues. V was pared by 5 bases and J by 9 bases, with 14 bases between. CDR1 and CDR2 (germline): SEHNR, FQNEAQ (reference sequence). CDR3: CASSIREAGEQFF. The CDR3 DNA is TGTGCCAGCAGCATCCGGGAAGCGGGTGAGCAGTTCTTC.

The CDR3 DNA follows: TGCGCCAGCAGCTTGGAGGTAGCCGCTCAAGAGACCCAGTACTTC. It encodes CASSLEVAAQETQYF. The V and J genes are TRBV5-1 and TRBJ2-5, with D unresolved. The V gene lost 0 bases and the J gene lost 2 bases, with 11 bases spanning the gap. Germline CDR1 is SGHRS and CDR2 is YFSETQ. This CDR3 spans 15 amino acids.

The rearrangement uses TRBV29-1 and TRBJ1-2; possible D gene TRBD1, 6 bases. CDR3 length: 13 residues. V lost 6 bases to trimming and J lost 2 bases, with 13 bases between them. Looked up from germline, CDR1 is SQVTM and CDR2 is ANQGSEA. The CDR3 region is CSVDLTGNYGYTF. Written as DNA, the CDR3 is TGCAGCGTGGATCTCACAGGGAACTATGGCTACACCTTC.

This chain links TRBV7-2 with TRBJ2-2, with D possibly matching TRBD1 (5 bases). Per germline, CDR1 SGHTA and CDR2 FQGNSA. This CDR3 region has 15 residues. Trimming removed 0 bases at V and 3 bases at J, with 8 bases between. CDR3 sequence reads: CASSLALTDTGELFF. CDR3 in DNA: TGTGCCAGCAGCTTAGCGCTGACAGACACCGGGGAGCTGTTTTTT.

The rearrangement joins TRBV6-6 to TRBJ2-7; D might be TRBD2 (6 bases). V was pared by 4 bases and J by 3 bases, with 13 bases between. Germline CDR1 is MNHNY and CDR2 is SVGAGI (reference sequence). The CDR3 is 14 residues long. CDR3 DNA: TGTGCCAGCAGTTCCGTCCTAGCGAGCTACGAGCAGTACTTC. Translated: CASSSVLASYEQYF.

This sequence joins TRBV6-1 and TRBJ1-5; 7 bases fit TRBD1. J was trimmed by 7 bases and V by 2 bases; bases with no gene match: 5. The CDR3 loop spans 14 amino acids. Per the germline V gene, CDR1 is MNHNS and CDR2 is SASEGT. The CDR3 sequence: CASSERQGLQPQHF. The CDR3 DNA reads TGTGCCAGCAGTGAACGACAGGGATTACAGCCCCAGCATTTT.

The V gene is TRBV7-9, the J gene TRBJ1-3; 8 bases match TRBD1. Germline trimming cut 5 bases from V and 7 bases from J; bases unmatched to any gene: 22. The CDR3 totals 19 residues. Germline V gene data show CDR1 as SEHNR and CDR2 as FQNEAQ (reference sequence). The CDR3: CASSTSTRDRRLVRNTIYF. CDR3 coding DNA: TGTGCCAGCAGCACCTCAACCCGGGACAGGAGGCTGGTACGGAACACCATATATTTT.

About this clone: The sample contains more than one DNA sequence encoding this CDR3. This rearrangement joins TRBV2 to TRBJ2-5; D unclear. CDR3 length equals 11 residues. Between the trimmed V and J ends, which lost 6 bases and 5 bases, there was a span of 7 bases. Germline V gives CDR1 SNHLY, CDR2 FYNNEI. In DNA, the CDR3 is TGTGCCAGCAGCGAATCGGAGACCCAGTACTTC. As protein: CASSESETQYF. Filled out from reference TRBV2 and TRBJ2-5, the complete variable domain reads EPEVTQTPSHQVTQMGQEVILRCVPISNHLYFYWYRQILGQKVEFLVSFYNNEISEKSEIFDDQFSVERPDGSNFTLKIRSTKLEDSAMYFCASSESETQYFGPGTRLLVL.

This clone is a singleton in its sample. The CDR3 here is CASSGTSGGPSSYEQYF. The CDR3 nucleotides read TGTGCCAGCAGTGGGACTAGCGGGGGGCCAAGCTCCTACGAGCAGTACTTC. The genes are TRBV2 and TRBJ2-7; 14 bases match TRBD2. CDR1 and CDR2 (germline): SNHLY, FYNNEI. With 4 bases clipped from V and 0 bases from J, the junction kept 5 bases outside the gene matches. The CDR3 totals 17 residues. The variable domain in full, with the rest retrieved from reference TRBV2 and TRBJ2-7, is EPEVTQTPSHQVTQMGQEVILRCVPISNHLYFYWYRQILGQKVEFLVSFYNNEISEKSEIFDDQFSVERPDGSNFTLKIRSTKLEDSAMYFCASSGTSGGPSSYEQYFGPGTRLTVT.

This clone was counted only a few times. The chain recombines TRBV5-1 with TRBJ1-2; D remains unclear. There are 14 residues in the CDR3. Germline V gene data show CDR1 as SGHRS and CDR2 as YFSETQ. Between the trimmed V and J ends, which lost 0 bases and 4 bases, there was a span of 10 bases. For the CDR3, the DNA is TGCGCCAGCAGCTTGGGTGTGCTACCCTATGGCTACACCTTC. This translates into CASSLGVLPYGYTF.

This chain links TRBV27 with TRBJ1-5; 11 nucleotides align to TRBD1. Germline loops: CDR1 MNHEY, CDR2 SMNVEV (reference sequence). Trimming removed 5 bases from V and 1 base from J; junction bases left unmatched: 16. The CDR3 has 20 residues. CDR3 residues: CASSPDPGTGGRRSNQPQHF. The DNA for the CDR3 is TGTGCCAGCAGTCCCGACCCCGGGACAGGGGGACGTCGGAGCAATCAGCCCCAGCATTTT.

The CDR3 DNA follows: TGTGCCAGCAGCTTAGGGGACAGGGAGATGATCGGGCAGTACTTC. Its translation is CASSLGDREMIGQYF. This rearrangement joins TRBV7-9 to TRBJ2-7; 9 nucleotides match TRBD1. The J segment lost 9 bases and the V segment lost 1 base, leaving 10 bases of the junction unmatched. Germline CDR1 reads SEHNR; CDR2 reads FQNEAQ (reference sequence). CDR3 length: 15 residues.

V and J are TRBV5-6 and TRBJ1-1; D may be TRBD1 (6 bases). The germline V gene has CDR1 SGHDT and CDR2 YYEEEE. Trimming removed 5 bases from V and 3 bases from J, with 23 bases in between. The CDR3 covers 17 residues. This CDR3 reads CASRKLRAQGVYTEAFF. The DNA of the CDR3 is TGTGCCAGCAGAAAGCTTCGTGCACAGGGAGTATACACTGAAGCTTTCTTT.

The V gene is TRBV2, the J gene TRBJ2-3; 10 bases match TRBD2. CDR3 length: 16 amino acids. The germline V gene has CDR1 SNHLY and CDR2 FYNNEI. V gave up 3 bases and J gave up 6 bases; unmatched junction bases: 9. In DNA, the CDR3 is TGTGCCAGCAGTGACGATAGCGGGAGGTCTATGGATACGCAGTATTTT. It encodes CASSDDSGRSMDTQYF.

The chain couples TRBV7-6 to TRBJ1-5, with a tentative D call TRBD1 (6 bases). Germline-derived CDR1 and CDR2 are SGHVS and FNYEAQ. V was shortened by 5 bases and J by 9 bases, with 14 bases between the two germline ends. The CDR3 spans 13 residues. CDR3 sequence reads: CASSPATGGPQHF. CDR3 DNA sequence: TGTGCCAGCAGCCCAGCGACAGGCGGGCCCCAGCATTTT.

The rearrangement joins TRBV9 to TRBJ2-1, with D hard to call. The CDR3 contains 12 residues. V dropped 3 bases and J dropped 10 bases, with 11 bases sitting between them. Per germline, CDR1 SGDLS and CDR2 YYNGEE. In DNA form, the CDR3 reads TGTGCCAGCAGCGACCTAGGTGACGAGCAGTTCTTC. Encoded protein: CASSDLGDEQFF. Variable domain in full (rest from reference TRBV9 and TRBJ2-1): DSGVTQTPKHLITATGQRVTLRCSPRSGDLSVYWYQQSLDQGLQFLIQYYNGEERAKGNILERFSAQQFPDLHSELNLSSLELGDSALYFCASSDLGDEQFFGPGTRLTVL.

The chain carries TRBV28 and TRBJ2-3; tentatively, D is TRBD2 (5 bases). Germline assignment: CDR1 MDHEN and CDR2 SYDVKM. The CDR3 spans 15 residues. Trimming stripped 3 bases from V and 0 bases from J, with 10 bases between. DNA for the CDR3: TGTGCCAGCAGTTTTGGCGGGTCTAGCACAGATACGCAGTATTTT. The encoded protein is CASSFGGSSTDTQYF.

This sequence joins TRBV7-6 and TRBJ2-5, with D possibly matching TRBD1 (5 bases). The CDR3 runs 15 residues. Germline CDR1 reads SGHVS; CDR2 reads FNYEAQ. V lost 2 bases to trimming and J lost 5 bases, with 15 bases between them. Here the CDR3 DNA reads TGTGCCAGCAGCTTACAAGACAGCCCCATGGAGACCCAGTACTTC. As protein: CASSLQDSPMETQYF.

This chain links TRBV9 with TRBJ2-3; weak D call: TRBD2 (7 bases). The CDR3 is 16 residues long. The germline V and J ends were trimmed by 3 bases and 2 bases, with 16 bases remaining between them. Germline lookup yields CDR1 SGDLS and CDR2 YYNGEE. DNA of the CDR3: TGTGCCAGCAGCGCCCAACCGGGGGGCCCCACAGATACGCAGTATTTT. Protein sequence: CASSAQPGGPTDTQYF.

This clone was found a few times. The J gene is TRBJ1-2, the V gene TRBV7-2, with D maybe TRBD1 (6 bases). Per germline, CDR1 SGHTA and CDR2 FQGNSA. CDR3 length: 16 residues. Trimming took off 1 base at V and 0 bases at J, with 12 bases between the two ends. CDR3 region: CASSLGQALANYGYTF. The CDR3 coding sequence is TGTGCCAGCAGCTTAGGACAGGCCCTAGCTAACTATGGCTACACCTTC.

The chain is built from TRBV4-3 and TRBJ1-5; D not certain. The germline gives CDR1 LGHNA, CDR2 YSLEER. The CDR3 has 16 amino acids. Trimming shortened V by 0 bases and J by 2 bases, and 11 bases separated the two germline ends. The CDR3 DNA reads as TGCGCCAGCAGCCAAGAGGGCGGGTCCGGCAATCAGCCCCAGCATTTT. Translation gives CASSQEGGSGNQPQHF.

DNA for the CDR3: TGTGCCAGCAGTTTGAGGCACTTATACGAGCAGTACTTC. Translating it yields CASSLRHLYEQYF. This chain connects TRBV27 to TRBJ2-7; D not certain. Germline V gives CDR1 MNHEY, CDR2 SMNVEV (reference sequence). The V end lost 3 bases, the J end lost 4 bases, and 10 bases lay between the germline ends. CDR3 length equals 13 residues.

This chain uses TRBV4-2 with TRBJ1-1; TRBD1 might be the D (5 bases). Germline assignment: CDR1 LGHNA and CDR2 YNFKEQ. The CDR3 is 15 residues long. The V end was cut by 1 base, the J end by 3 bases, with 12 bases between. In nucleotides, the CDR3 is TGTGCCAGCAGCCAAGCCAGAGGAGGGGACACTGAAGCTTTCTTT. Translation gives CASSQARGGDTEAFF.

The V call is TRBV29-1, the J call TRBJ2-3; 12 nucleotides agree with TRBD2. V lost 1 base and J lost 5; bases outside the gene matches: 7. The CDR3 covers 16 residues. Germline CDR1 reads SQVTM; CDR2 reads ANQGSEA. CDR3 amino acids: CSVEAALAGGRDTQYF. The DNA of the CDR3 is TGCAGCGTTGAAGCGGCCCTAGCGGGGGGGCGAGATACGCAGTATTTT.

This chain connects TRBV7-2 to TRBJ2-1, with a possible D match to TRBD2 (6 bases). Germline assignment: CDR1 SGHTA and CDR2 FQGNSA. Trimming took 0 bases from V and 3 from J, leaving 9 bases between them. This CDR3 is built from 15 residues. CDR3 DNA sequence: TGTGCCAGCAGCTTAGCGGTCGGGGGCTACAATGAGCAGTTCTTC. Amino acids: CASSLAVGGYNEQFF. The variable domain in full, completed from reference TRBV7-2 and TRBJ2-1, reads GAGVSQSPSNKVTEKGKDVELRCDPISGHTALYWYRQSLGQGLEFLIYFQGNSAPDKSGLPSDRFSAERTGGSVSTLTIQRTQQEDSAVYLCASSLAVGGYNEQFFGPGTRLTVL.